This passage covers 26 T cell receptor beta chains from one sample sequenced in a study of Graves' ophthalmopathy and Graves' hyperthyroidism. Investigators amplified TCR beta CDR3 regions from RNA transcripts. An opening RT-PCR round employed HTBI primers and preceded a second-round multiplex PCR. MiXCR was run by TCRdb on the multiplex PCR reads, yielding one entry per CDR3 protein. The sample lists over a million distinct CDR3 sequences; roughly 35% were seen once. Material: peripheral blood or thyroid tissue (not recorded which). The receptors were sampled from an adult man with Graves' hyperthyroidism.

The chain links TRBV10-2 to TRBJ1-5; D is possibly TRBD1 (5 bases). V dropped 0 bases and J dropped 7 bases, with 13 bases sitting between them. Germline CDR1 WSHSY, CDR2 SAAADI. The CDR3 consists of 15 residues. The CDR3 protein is CASSESVQAGQPQHF. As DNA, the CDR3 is TGCGCCAGCAGTGAGTCGGTACAGGCGGGCCAGCCCCAGCATTTT.

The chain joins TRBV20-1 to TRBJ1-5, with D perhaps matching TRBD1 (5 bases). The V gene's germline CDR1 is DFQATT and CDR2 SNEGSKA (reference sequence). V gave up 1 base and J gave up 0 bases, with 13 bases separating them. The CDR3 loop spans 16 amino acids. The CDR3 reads CSARVMGRYSNQPQHF. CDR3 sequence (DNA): TGCAGTGCTAGAGTCATGGGGCGCTATAGCAATCAGCCCCAGCATTTT.

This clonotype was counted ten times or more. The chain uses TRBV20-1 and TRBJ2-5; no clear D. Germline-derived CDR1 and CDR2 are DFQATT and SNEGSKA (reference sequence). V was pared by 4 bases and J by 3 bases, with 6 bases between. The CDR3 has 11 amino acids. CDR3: CSATNEETQYF. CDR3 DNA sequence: TGCAGTGCTACAAACGAAGAGACCCAGTACTTC.

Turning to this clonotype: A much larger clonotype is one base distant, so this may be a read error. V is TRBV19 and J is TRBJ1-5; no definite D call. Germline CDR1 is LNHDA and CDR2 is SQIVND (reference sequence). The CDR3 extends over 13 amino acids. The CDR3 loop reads CASSIASNHPRHF. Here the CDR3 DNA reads TGTGCCAGTAGTATAGCGAGCAATCACCCCCGGCATTTT.

The CDR3 is CASTAFPGGGSYEQYF. DNA of the CDR3: TGTGCCAGCACCGCATTCCCAGGGGGAGGGAGCTACGAGCAGTACTTC. The chain carries TRBV5-5 and TRBJ2-7, with D perhaps given as TRBD1 or TRBD2 (7 bases each). The germline V and J ends were trimmed by 6 bases and 3 bases, with 22 bases remaining between them. The CDR3 runs to 16 residues. Germline V gene sequence: CDR1 SGHKS, CDR2 YYEKEE (reference sequence).

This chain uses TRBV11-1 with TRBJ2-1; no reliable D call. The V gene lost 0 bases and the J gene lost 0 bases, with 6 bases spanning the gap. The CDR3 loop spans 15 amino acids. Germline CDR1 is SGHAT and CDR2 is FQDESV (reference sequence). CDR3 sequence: CASSLARSSYNEQFF. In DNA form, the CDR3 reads TGTGCCAGCAGCTTAGCGCGTAGCTCCTACAATGAGCAGTTCTTC.

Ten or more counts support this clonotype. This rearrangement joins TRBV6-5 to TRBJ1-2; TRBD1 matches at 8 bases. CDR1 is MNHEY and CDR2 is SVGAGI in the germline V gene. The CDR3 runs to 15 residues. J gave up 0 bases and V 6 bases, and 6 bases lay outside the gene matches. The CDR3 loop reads CASREDRDPNYGYTF. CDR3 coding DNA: TGTGCCAGCAGAGAGGACAGGGACCCTAACTATGGCTACACCTTC.

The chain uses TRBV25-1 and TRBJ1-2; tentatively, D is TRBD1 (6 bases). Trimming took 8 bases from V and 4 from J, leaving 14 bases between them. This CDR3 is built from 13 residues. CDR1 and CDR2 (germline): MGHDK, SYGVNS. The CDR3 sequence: CASVDRGAYGYTF. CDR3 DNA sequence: TGTGCCAGCGTTGACCGGGGGGCCTATGGCTACACCTTC.

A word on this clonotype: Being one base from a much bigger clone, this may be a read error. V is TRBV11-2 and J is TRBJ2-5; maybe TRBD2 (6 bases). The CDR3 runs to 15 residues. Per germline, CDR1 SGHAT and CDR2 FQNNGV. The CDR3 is CASSAQTRVRETQCF. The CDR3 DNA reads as TGTGCCAGCAGCGCCCAGACTAGGGTCCGGGAGACCCAGTGCTTC. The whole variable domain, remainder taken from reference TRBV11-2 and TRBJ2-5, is EAGVAQSPRYKIIEKRQSVAFWCNPISGHATLYWYQQILGQGPKLLIQFQNNGVVDDSQLPKDRFSAERLKGVDSTLKIQPAKLEDSAVYLCASSAQTRVRETQCFGPGTRLLVL.

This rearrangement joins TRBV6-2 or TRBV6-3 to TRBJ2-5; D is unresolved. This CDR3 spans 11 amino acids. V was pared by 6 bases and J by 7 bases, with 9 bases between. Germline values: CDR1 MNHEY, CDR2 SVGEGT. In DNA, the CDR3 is TGTGCCAGCAGCGACCCGGGGACCCAGTACTTC. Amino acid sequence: CASSDPGTQYF.

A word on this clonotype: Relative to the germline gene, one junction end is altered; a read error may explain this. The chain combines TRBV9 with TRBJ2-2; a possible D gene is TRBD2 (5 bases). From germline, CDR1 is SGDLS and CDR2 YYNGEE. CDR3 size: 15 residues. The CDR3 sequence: CASSVGTVNTGKLFF. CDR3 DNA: TGTGCCAGCAGCGTAGGCACGGTTAACACCGGGAAGCTGTTTTTT.

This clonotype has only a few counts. As DNA, the CDR3 is TGTGCCAGCAGCGGTCCGGGACAAACGTACTTC. Translating it yields CASSGPGQTYF. J is TRBJ2-7 and V is TRBV9, with D possibly matching TRBD1 (6 bases). From germline, CDR1 is SGDLS and CDR2 YYNGEE. The CDR3 runs to 11 residues. Trimming took 3 bases from V and 12 from J, leaving 13 bases between them. The entire variable domain, with the rest obtained from reference TRBV9 and TRBJ2-7, is as follows: DSGVTQTPKHLITATGQRVTLRCSPRSGDLSVYWYQQSLDQGLQFLIQYYNGEERAKGNILERFSAQQFPDLHSELNLSSLELGDSALYFCASSGPGQTYFGPGTRLTVT.

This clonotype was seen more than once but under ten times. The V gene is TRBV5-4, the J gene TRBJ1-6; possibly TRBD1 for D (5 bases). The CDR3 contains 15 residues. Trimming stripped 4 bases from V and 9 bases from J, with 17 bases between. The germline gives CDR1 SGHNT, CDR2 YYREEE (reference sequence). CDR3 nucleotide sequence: TGTGCCAGCAGCCAGGATGGGGCCCGGGGTTCACCCCTCCACTTT. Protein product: CASSQDGARGSPLHF. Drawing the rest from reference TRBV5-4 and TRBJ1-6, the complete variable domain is ETGVTQSPTHLIKTRGQQVTLRCSSQSGHNTVSWYQQALGQGPQFIFQYYREEENGRGNFPPRFSGLQFPNYSSELNVNALELDDSALYLCASSQDGARGSPLHFGNGTRLTVT.

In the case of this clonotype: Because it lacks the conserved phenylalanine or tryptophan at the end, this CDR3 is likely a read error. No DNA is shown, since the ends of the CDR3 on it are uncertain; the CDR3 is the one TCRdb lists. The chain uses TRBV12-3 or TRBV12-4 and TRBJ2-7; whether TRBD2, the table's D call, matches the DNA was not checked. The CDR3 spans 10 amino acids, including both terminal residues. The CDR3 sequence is CASSLRRESL.

The CDR3 region is CAIRPTGTSRAFF. DNA of the CDR3: TGTGCCATCAGACCGACAGGGACTTCGCGAGCTTTCTTT. The chain employs TRBV10-3 and TRBJ1-1; TRBD1 matches at 7 bases. Trimming at V came to 6 bases and at J to 10 bases, leaving 11 bases not matched to a gene. This CDR3 has 13 amino acids. The V gene's germline CDR1 is ENHRY and CDR2 SYGVKD.

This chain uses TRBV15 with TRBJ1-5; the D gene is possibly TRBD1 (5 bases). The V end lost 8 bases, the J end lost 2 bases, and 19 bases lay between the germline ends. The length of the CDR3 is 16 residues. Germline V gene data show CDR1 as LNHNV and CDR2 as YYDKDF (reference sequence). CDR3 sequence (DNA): TGTGCCACCTCTCCCCTTGGGGGTTTGGGCAATCAGCCCCAGCATTTT. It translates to CATSPLGGLGNQPQHF.

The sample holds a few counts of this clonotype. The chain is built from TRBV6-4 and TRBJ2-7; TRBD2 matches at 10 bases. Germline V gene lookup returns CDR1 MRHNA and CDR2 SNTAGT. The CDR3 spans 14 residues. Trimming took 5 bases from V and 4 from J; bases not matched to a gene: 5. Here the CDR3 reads CASSSSGGNYEQYF. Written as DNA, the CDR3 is TGTGCCAGCAGTTCTAGCGGGGGAAATTACGAGCAGTACTTC.

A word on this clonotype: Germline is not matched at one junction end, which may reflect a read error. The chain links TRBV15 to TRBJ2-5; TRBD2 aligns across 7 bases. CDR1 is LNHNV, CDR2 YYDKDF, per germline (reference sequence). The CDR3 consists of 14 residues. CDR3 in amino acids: CATSRERAGEPQYF. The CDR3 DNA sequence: TGTGCCACCAGCAGAGAGAGGGCGGGAGAGCCCCAGTACTTC.

CDR3 nucleotides: TGTGCCAGCTCGGGGTCTCAGTACGAGCAGTACTTC. Its translation: CASSGSQYEQYF. This chain uses TRBV6-2 or TRBV6-3 with TRBJ2-7, with D tentatively TRBD2 (5 bases). The V gene lost 8 bases and the J gene lost 4 bases, with 12 bases spanning the gap. The germline CDR1 and CDR2 sequences are MNHEY and SVGEGT. This CDR3 has 12 residues.

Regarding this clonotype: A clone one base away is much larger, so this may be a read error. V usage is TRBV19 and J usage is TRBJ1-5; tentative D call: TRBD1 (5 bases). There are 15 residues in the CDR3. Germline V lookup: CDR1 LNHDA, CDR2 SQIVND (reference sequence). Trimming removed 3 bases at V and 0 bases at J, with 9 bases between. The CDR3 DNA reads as TGTGCCAGTAGTATGAAGGGGAATAGCAATCAGCCCCAGCATTTT. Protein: CASSMKGNSNQPQHF.

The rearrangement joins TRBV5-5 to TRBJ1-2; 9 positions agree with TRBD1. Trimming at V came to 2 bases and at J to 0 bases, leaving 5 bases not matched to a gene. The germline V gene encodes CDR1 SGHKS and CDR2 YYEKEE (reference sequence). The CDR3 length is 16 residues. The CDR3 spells CASSLGTGTTNYGYTF. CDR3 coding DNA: TGTGCCAGCAGCTTAGGGACAGGGACTACTAACTATGGCTACACCTTC. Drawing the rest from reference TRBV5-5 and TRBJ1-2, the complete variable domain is DAGVTQSPTHLIKTRGQQVTLRCSPISGHKSVSWYQQVLGQGPQFIFQYYEKEERGRGNFPDRFSARQFPNYSSELNVNALLLGDSALYLCASSLGTGTTNYGYTFGSGTRLTVV.

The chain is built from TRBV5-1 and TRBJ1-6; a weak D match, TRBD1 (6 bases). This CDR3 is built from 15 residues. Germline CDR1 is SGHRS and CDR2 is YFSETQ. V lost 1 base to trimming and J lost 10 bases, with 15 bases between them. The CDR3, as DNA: TGCGCCAGCAGCTTGAGCGGGGGCGAGTACTCACCCCTCCACTTT. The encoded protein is CASSLSGGEYSPLHF.

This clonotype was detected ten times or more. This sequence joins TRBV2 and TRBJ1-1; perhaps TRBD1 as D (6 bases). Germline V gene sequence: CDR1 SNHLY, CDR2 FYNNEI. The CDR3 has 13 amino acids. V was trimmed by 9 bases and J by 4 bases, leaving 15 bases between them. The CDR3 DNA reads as TGTGCCAGTAAACAGGGACTCGTCACTGAAGCTTTCTTT. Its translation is CASKQGLVTEAFF.

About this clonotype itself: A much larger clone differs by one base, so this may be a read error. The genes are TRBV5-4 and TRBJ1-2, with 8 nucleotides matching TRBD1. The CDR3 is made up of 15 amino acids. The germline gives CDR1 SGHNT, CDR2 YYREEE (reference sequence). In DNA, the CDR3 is TGTGCCGGCAGCTTGGGGACAGGTACCGACTATGGCTACACCTTC. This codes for CAGSLGTGTDYGYTF.

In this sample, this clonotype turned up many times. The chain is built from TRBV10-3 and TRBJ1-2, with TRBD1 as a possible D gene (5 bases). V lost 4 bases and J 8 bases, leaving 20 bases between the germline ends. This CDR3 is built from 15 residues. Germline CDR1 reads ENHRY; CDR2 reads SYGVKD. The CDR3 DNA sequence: TGTGCCATCAGTGGGGACCGGACACAGCTGGCAGGCTACACCTTC. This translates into CAISGDRTQLAGYTF.

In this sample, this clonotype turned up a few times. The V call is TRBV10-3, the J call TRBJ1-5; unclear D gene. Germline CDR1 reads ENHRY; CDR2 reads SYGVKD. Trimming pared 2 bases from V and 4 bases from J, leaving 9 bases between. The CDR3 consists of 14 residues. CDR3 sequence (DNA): TGTGCCATCAGTGAGAAGTCAACTAATCAGCCCCAGCATTTT. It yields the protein CAISEKSTNQPQHF.